This TCR beta chain was recovered during a study of the immune and genomic landscape of osteosarcoma. Overall study results and limits: Clonality was benchmarked against external normal skin and healthy blood data.

To note about this clone: The antigen remains unidentified.

CDR3 length: 13 amino acids. V lost 5 bases to trimming and J lost 4 bases; unmatched junction nucleotides: 6. In germline, CDR1 is GTSNPN, CDR2 SVGIG (reference sequence). Produced via immunoSEQ multiplex PCR; TCRdb's table is partial and in-frame only. The table records under 11,000 clones, approximately 71% of them present only once. Primary, local recurrence and metastasis osteosarcoma tumors were taken after treatment from poor-prognosis patients. This TCR came from a human donor with osteosarcoma. V usage is TRBV30 and J usage is TRBJ2-5; 8 bases line up with TRBD1. The sequencing sample was made of osteosarcoma tumor tissue from the lung. The CDR3 sequence is CAWDPRGRETQYF. The CDR3 DNA is TGTGCCTGGGACCCCAGGGGGCGAGAGACCCAGTACTTC.